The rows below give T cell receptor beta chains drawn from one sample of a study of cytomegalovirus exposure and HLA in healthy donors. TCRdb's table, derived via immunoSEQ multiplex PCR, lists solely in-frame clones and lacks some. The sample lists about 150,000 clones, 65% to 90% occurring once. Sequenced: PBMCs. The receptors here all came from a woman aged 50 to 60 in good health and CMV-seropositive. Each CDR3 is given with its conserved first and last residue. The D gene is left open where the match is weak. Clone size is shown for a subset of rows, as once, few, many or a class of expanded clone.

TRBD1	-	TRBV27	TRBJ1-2	CASSLSTGGHYGYTF	TGTGCCAGCAGTTTATCAACAGGGGGACACTATGGCTACACCTTC
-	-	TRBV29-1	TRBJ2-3	CSVAATDTQYF	TGCAGCGTAGCGGCCACAGATACGCAGTATTTT
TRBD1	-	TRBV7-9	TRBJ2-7	CSSSLGPGQGGYEQYF	TGTTCCAGCAGCTTGGGCCCCGGACAGGGTGGCTACGAGCAGTACTTC
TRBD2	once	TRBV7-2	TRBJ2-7	CASSRGTSGGEEQYF	TGTGCCAGCAGCAGAGGGACTAGCGGGGGGGAAGAGCAGTACTTC
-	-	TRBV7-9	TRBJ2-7	CASSREGGGFYEQYF	TGTGCCAGCAGCCGAGAGGGGGGGGGTTTCTACGAGCAGTACTTC
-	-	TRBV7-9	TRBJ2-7	CASSSTGPTYEQYF	TGTGCCAGCAGCTCAACAGGGCCTACCTACGAGCAGTACTTC
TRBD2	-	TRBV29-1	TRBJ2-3	CSVEPRAGLKRKYF	TGCAGCGTTGAACCTCGAGCGGGGTTAAAAAGGAAATATTTT
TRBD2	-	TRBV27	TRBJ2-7	CASSLAGGPYEQYF	TGTGCCAGCAGTTTAGCGGGGGGGCCGTACGAGCAGTACTTC
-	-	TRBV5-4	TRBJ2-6	CASSLRLSALSGANVLTF	TGTGCCAGCAGCTTGCGGCTAAGCGCCCTCTCTGGGGCCAACGTCCTGACTTTC
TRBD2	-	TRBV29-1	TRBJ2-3	CSVRAGLFTDTQYF	TGCAGCGTAAGAGCGGGGCTGTTCACAGATACGCAGTATTTT
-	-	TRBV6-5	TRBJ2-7	CASSYQGSYEQYF	TGTGCCAGCAGTTACCAGGGCTCCTACGAGCAGTACTTC
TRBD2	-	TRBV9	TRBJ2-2	CASSVDPLAGNTGELFF	TGTGCCAGCAGCGTAGATCCACTAGCGGGGAACACCGGGGAGCTGTTTTTT
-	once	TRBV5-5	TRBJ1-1	CASSPDPRVNTEAFF	TGTGCCAGCAGCCCTGACCCCCGGGTGAACACTGAAGCTTTCTTT
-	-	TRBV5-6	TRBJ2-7	CASSGDRAYEQYF	TGTGCCAGCAGCGGCGACAGAGCCTACGAGCAGTACTTC
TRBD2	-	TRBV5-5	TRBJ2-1	CASSPRAPGTTNNEQFF	TGTGCCAGCAGCCCTAGGGCACCCGGGACTACGAACAATGAGCAGTTCTTC
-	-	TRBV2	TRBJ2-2	CASSLQGGTGELFF	TGTGCCAGCAGTCTACAGGGGGGGACCGGGGAGCTGTTTTTT
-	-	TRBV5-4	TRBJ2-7	CASSPRQAAPLNEQYF	TGTGCCAGCAGCCCGAGACAGGCTGCCCCCCTTAACGAGCAGTACTTC